The rows below give T cell receptor beta chains drawn from one sample of a study of Ad26.COV2.S vaccination and SARS-CoV-2 variants. Some clones are missing from TCRdb's copy, which holds only in-frame ones; the method was immunoSEQ multiplex PCR. The sample contains 380,000 or so clones, 88% of which appear only once. The sample in question was peripheral blood, obtained in a trial of Ad26.COV2.S vaccine versus placebo. All receptors come from a person aged 18 to 59 who received the Ad26.COV2.S COVID-19 vaccine or a placebo. Each CDR3 is given with its conserved first and last residue. A D gene is named only where the DNA matches it firmly. Rows give clone size only sometimes, using once, few, many, or a class for an expanded clone.

TRBD2	-	TRBV7-2	TRBJ2-1	TGTGCCAGCAGCCCGGGGGGACTAGCGGGAACTATATTGTTCTTC	CASSPGGLAGTILFF
TRBD1	-	TRBV5-1	TRBJ1-1	TGCGCCAGCAGCTCCCGACAGGGTGGACTTTCGGTCACTGAAGCTTTCTTT	CASSSRQGGLSVTEAFF
TRBD1	-	TRBV18	TRBJ1-2	TGTGCCAGCTTATCGGACAGGGGGCTTTTTGGCTACACCTTC	CASLSDRGLFGYTF
-	-	TRBV30	TRBJ1-5	TGTGCCTGGAACGAGGGGTTGGGGACTCAGCCCCAGCATTTT	CAWNEGLGTQPQHF
TRBD2	-	TRBV4-3	TRBJ2-3	TGCGCCAGCAGCCAGACTCTGACTAGCGGCCGCACAGATACGCAGTATTTT	CASSQTLTSGRTDTQYF
-	-	TRBV25-1	TRBJ1-5	TGTGCCAGCAAGCGGGGCAATCAGCCCCAGCATTTT	CASKRGNQPQHF
TRBD2	once	TRBV5-6	TRBJ2-1	TGTGCCAGCAGAATAAACGGGGGGGCCGAGGATGAGCAGTTCTTC	CASRINGGAEDEQFF
TRBD1	many	TRBV6-5	TRBJ2-7	TGTGCCAGCAGTTTCACGATCGGACAGGATTCCTACGAGCAGTACTTC	CASSFTIGQDSYEQYF
TRBD2	once	TRBV7-8	TRBJ2-6	TGTGCCAGCAGCGAGACTAGCGGGGGACCCTCTGGGGCCAACGTCCTGACTTTC	CASSETSGGPSGANVLTF
-	-	TRBV7-3	TRBJ2-7	TGTGCCAGCAGCTTAATTTTATTTTCGGGTGAGGACACCTCCTACGAGCAGTACTTC	CASSLILFSGEDTSYEQYF
-	-	TRBV3-1/TRBV3-2	TRBJ1-3	TGTGCCAGCAGCCAAGAACGGAACTCTGGAAACACCATATATTTT	CASSQERNSGNTIYF
-	-	TRBV18	TRBJ2-5	TGTGCCAGCTCACCGGGACAACAGTACCAAGAGACCCAGTACTTC	CASSPGQQYQETQYF
-	-	TRBV7-2	TRBJ2-3	TGTGCCAGCAGCCTGAGCGGTATCACAGATACGCAGTATTTT	CASSLSGITDTQYF
-	few	TRBV18	TRBJ1-2	TGTGCCAGCTCACCAACAGGGAACTATGGCTACACCTTC	CASSPTGNYGYTF
-	-	TRBV27	TRBJ2-7	TGTGCCACCTCCAAAAGGGGGATTGGTTACGAGCAGTACTTC	CATSKRGIGYEQYF
-	-	TRBV7-9	TRBJ1-1	TGTGCCAGCAGCCTCACTCTCGGCAGGGACACTGAAGCTTTCTTT	CASSLTLGRDTEAFF
-	-	TRBV27	TRBJ2-7	TGTGCCAGCAGTGTTACTAGCACCTACGAGCAGTACTTC	CASSVTSTYEQYF
-	-	TRBV4-1	TRBJ2-2	TGCGCCAGCAGCCCCCCCTCCTTTATTGGGGGGGCGGAGACCGGGGAGCTGTTTTTT	CASSPPSFIGGAETGELFF
-	-	TRBV21-1	TRBJ2-2	TGTGCCAGCAGCACGGGTGGGCGGGGGAAAAACACCGGGGAGCTGTTTTTT	CASSTGGRGKNTGELFF
-	-	TRBV13	TRBJ2-7	TGTGCCAGCAGCTTCCGGGCCTCATCCTACGAGCAGTACTTC	CASSFRASSYEQYF
TRBD2	-	TRBV6-4	TRBJ2-1	TGTGCCAGCAGTGTTAGCGGGAGAGGGAATGAGCAGTTCTTC	CASSVSGRGNEQFF
TRBD1	-	TRBV19	TRBJ2-4	TGTGCCAGTGGTCGGAGGACAGGGGGCGCGGGAGGAAACATTCAGTACTTC	CASGRRTGGAGGNIQYF
TRBD2	-	TRBV20-1	TRBJ2-1	TGCAGTGCTAGTATTAGGGAGGGAAGCTCCTACAATGAGCAGTTCTTC	CSASIREGSSYNEQFF
TRBD1	-	TRBV10-3	TRBJ2-7	TGTGCCACCACCGGGACAGGGGGCGTCGAGCAGTACTTC	CATTGTGGVEQYF
-	-	TRBV2	TRBJ1-6	TGTGCCAGCAGTGAACGGGGTATTGGGTCACCCCTCCACTTT	CASSERGIGSPLHF
TRBD2	-	TRBV4-1	TRBJ2-1	TGCGCCAGCAGCCAAGATCCCGGGGGGGTAGGCAATGAGCAGTTCTTC	CASSQDPGGVGNEQFF
-	-	TRBV28	TRBJ2-3	TGTGCCAGCAGTTTAGGGAGGGGGGCGAGAGGCACAGATACGCAGTATTTT	CASSLGRGARGTDTQYF
-	-	TRBV9	TRBJ1-1	TGTGCCAGCAGTCCCTGGAGGGACATGCTGAACACTGAAGCTTTCTTT	CASSPWRDMLNTEAFF
TRBD1	-	TRBV5-1	TRBJ1-2	TGCGCCAGCAGCGAACAGGGGCCAGGCTACACCTTC	CASSEQGPGYTF
-	-	TRBV18	TRBJ1-1	TGTGCCAGCTCCCCAGGCAGGGGGAACACTGAAGCTTTCTTT	CASSPGRGNTEAFF
-	-	TRBV7-2	TRBJ1-2	TGTGCCAGCAGCTACCCTAAGTTAAACTATGGCTACACCTTC	CASSYPKLNYGYTF
TRBD1	-	TRBV19	TRBJ1-5	TGTGCCAGTAGTGGACAGGCTAATAGCAATCAGCCCCAGCATTTT	CASSGQANSNQPQHF
-	-	TRBV19	TRBJ1-2	TGTGCCAGTAGTGTTGTTCCGGACAGCCACATCTATGGCTACACCTTC	CASSVVPDSHIYGYTF
TRBD2	-	TRBV4-3	TRBJ2-3	TGCGCCAGCAGCCAAAAAGTAGCAGCGGGAGGCACAGATACGCAGTATTTT	CASSQKVAAGGTDTQYF
TRBD2	-	TRBV4-1	TRBJ2-2	TGCGCCAGCAGCCAAGAGGGGACTAGCCCAACCGGGGAGCTGTTTTTT	CASSQEGTSPTGELFF
-	-	TRBV28	TRBJ1-4	TGTGCCAGCAGTGTAGGGAATGAAAAACTGTTTTTT	CASSVGNEKLFF
TRBD1	-	TRBV7-2	TRBJ1-1	TGTGCCAGCAGCTCTACAGGGGTCAGGAACACTGAAGCTTTCTTT	CASSSTGVRNTEAFF
-	-	TRBV7-2	TRBJ2-3	TGTGCCAGCCAGAGACAGATCCAGACGGATACGCAGTATTTT	CASQRQIQTDTQYF
-	few	TRBV7-8	TRBJ1-3	TGTGCCAGCAGCTCCATGCGGGGGAGCCCGTACTCTGGAAACACCATATATTTT	CASSSMRGSPYSGNTIYF
TRBD1	-	TRBV19	TRBJ1-6	TGTGCCAGTAGTATAGTCTCGTCCGGGACAGATTATTCACCCCTCCACTTT	CASSIVSSGTDYSPLHF
-	few	TRBV15	TRBJ1-6	TGTGCCACCAGCAGAGATTTGCAGGGGCTGAATTCACCCCTCCACTTT	CATSRDLQGLNSPLHF
TRBD2	-	TRBV3-1/TRBV3-2	TRBJ2-1	TGTGCCAGCAGCTCACTAGCGGGAGATCGCAATGAGCAGTTCTTC	CASSSLAGDRNEQFF
-	-	TRBV7-2	TRBJ2-7	TGTGCCAGCAGCCCCTCGCCAGGCCCATCCTACGAGCAGTACTTC	CASSPSPGPSYEQYF
TRBD2	once	TRBV4-1	TRBJ2-3	TGCGCCAGCAGCCATCGACTAGCGGGGGTGACAGATACGCAGTATTTT	CASSHRLAGVTDTQYF
-	-	TRBV4-2	TRBJ1-3	TGTGCCAGCAGCCAAGTAGGGGAGGGGGGGTTACTTTCTGGAAACACCATATATTTT	CASSQVGEGGLLSGNTIYF
-	-	TRBV7-9	TRBJ2-2	TGTGCCAGCAGCCCGAAGGTCCAGAACACCGGGGAGCTGTTTTTT	CASSPKVQNTGELFF